The clone carrying this TCR beta chain was detected only once. The entry originates in a study of T cell responses to AZD1222 COVID-19 vaccine. There are 12 residues in the CDR3. Germline CDR1 reads KGHSH; CDR2 reads LQKENI. V was trimmed by 2 bases and J by 7 bases, leaving 8 bases between them. Repertoires were generated with immunoSEQ multiplex PCR, while TCRdb's copy carries only in-frame clones and drops some. The sample holds some 150,000 clones, 89% seen once. The genes are TRBV18 and TRBJ1-2; D remains unclear. The receptor's source is an adult in good health. Specimen: peripheral blood, collected on day 0 of AZD1222 vaccination. CDR3 DNA sequence: TGTGCCAGCTCACCAACTGGGCGTGGCTACACCTTC. Translating gives CASSPTGRGYTF.